These 29 T cell receptor beta chains were all obtained from the same sample, sequenced in a study of OX40 agonist ivuxolimab in advanced cancers. The data were produced by immunoSEQ multiplex PCR, yet TCRdb's version contains in-frame clones alone and is incomplete. Of 55,000 to 65,000 clones in the sample, about 88% were seen once. The sequencing used CD4+ or CD8+ T cells sorted from blood, collected in a trial of the OX40 agonist ivuxolimab. These TCRs come from an adult with an advanced solid tumor such as melanoma, head and neck, liver or kidney cancer.

The chain carries TRBV15 and TRBJ1-2; possible D gene TRBD1, 5 bases. Germline V gives CDR1 LNHNV, CDR2 YYDKDF (reference sequence). The V and J ends lost 5 bases and 2 bases respectively, with 15 bases between them. CDR3 length: 15 residues. CDR3 sequence reads: CATSRNERGNYGYTF. The CDR3, as DNA: TGTGCCACCAGCCGAAACGAGAGGGGAAACTATGGCTACACCTTC.

V and J are TRBV5-8 and TRBJ2-1; D unclear. The CDR3 consists of 12 residues. The germline CDR1 and CDR2 sequences are SGHTS and YDEGEE. The V and J ends lost 0 bases and 9 bases respectively, with 7 bases between them. The CDR3 nucleotides read TGTGCCAGCAGCTTGGCTTACGGTGAGCAGTTCTTC. It is translated as CASSLAYGEQFF.

The V gene is TRBV4-2, the J gene TRBJ1-2; D is perhaps TRBD1 (5 bases). The germline CDR1 and CDR2 sequences are LGHNA and YNFKEQ. The length of the CDR3 is 17 residues. V was clipped by 0 bases and J by 3 bases, with 17 bases between them. The CDR3 sequence is CASSQEGRAPRDYGYTF. CDR3 sequence (DNA): TGTGCCAGCAGCCAAGAGGGCAGGGCCCCAAGGGACTATGGCTACACCTTC.

This clone was detected once. The chain employs TRBV11-2 and TRBJ1-1, with 8 bases matching TRBD1. From germline, CDR1 is SGHAT and CDR2 FQNNGV. V lost 5 bases to trimming and J lost 3 bases; unmatched junction nucleotides: 5. The CDR3 extends over 14 amino acids. CDR3 region: CASSVTGVYTEAFF. In DNA, the CDR3 is TGTGCCAGCAGCGTGACAGGGGTGTACACTGAAGCTTTCTTT.

V usage is TRBV29-1 and J usage is TRBJ2-2; the match to TRBD2 covers 9 bases. The CDR3 consists of 13 residues. Germline assignment: CDR1 SQVTM and CDR2 ANQGSEA. The V gene end was trimmed by 7 bases and the J gene end by 7 bases; junction bases not matched to a gene: 7. The CDR3 DNA follows: TGCAGCGCCCGAGCGGGAGGAAACGGGGAGCTGTTTTTT. As protein: CSARAGGNGELFF.

In its sample, this clone was seen once. Additional DNA sequences in this sample encode the identical CDR3. The V gene is TRBV7-2, the J gene TRBJ1-5; D is unclear. The CDR3 contains 14 residues. V was trimmed by 1 base and J by 2 bases, leaving 6 bases between them. CDR1 is SGHTA, CDR2 FQGNSA, per germline. The CDR3 DNA reads as TGTGCCAGCAGCTTAGAGGGTGGCAATCAGCCCCAGCATTTT. This gives the protein CASSLEGGNQPQHF. The entire variable domain, with the rest obtained from reference TRBV7-2 and TRBJ1-5, is as follows: GAGVSQSPSNKVTEKGKDVELRCDPISGHTALYWYRQSLGQGLEFLIYFQGNSAPDKSGLPSDRFSAERTGGSVSTLTIQRTQQEDSAVYLCASSLEGGNQPQHFGDGTRLSIL.

This clone was detected only a few times. Other DNA sequences in this specimen translate into the identical CDR3. The V gene is TRBV28, the J gene TRBJ2-7, with unresolved D. There are 11 residues in the CDR3. Trimming shortened V by 5 bases and J by 2 bases, and 4 bases separated the two germline ends. The germline CDR1 and CDR2 sequences are MDHEN and SYDVKM. The CDR3 DNA reads TGTGCCAGCAGTCTCACCTACGAGCAGTACTTC. Translating it yields CASSLTYEQYF.

CDR3 in DNA: TGTGCCAGCAGCTTAAGTCCGAAAAGAAATCAGCCCCAGCATTTT. Translation: CASSLSPKRNQPQHF. The chain couples TRBV11-2 to TRBJ1-5; no definite D call. The CDR3 is made up of 15 amino acids. The V gene lost 2 bases and the J gene lost 4 bases, with 12 bases spanning the gap. Germline V gene sequence: CDR1 SGHAT, CDR2 FQNNGV.

The gene calls are TRBV19 and TRBJ2-3; D call uncertain. This CDR3 spans 14 amino acids. The germline V and J ends were trimmed by 1 base and 6 bases, with 11 bases remaining between them. Germline values: CDR1 LNHDA, CDR2 SQIVND (reference sequence). In nucleotides, the CDR3 is TGTGCCAGTAGTATAGGGTCCCCCTGGGATACGCAGTATTTT. Protein: CASSIGSPWDTQYF.

V and J are TRBV4-3 and TRBJ1-4; D unresolved. The CDR3 runs 16 residues. Germline values: CDR1 LGHNA, CDR2 YSLEER. The V gene lost 0 bases and the J gene lost 0 bases, with 8 bases spanning the gap. CDR3 nucleotides: TGCGCCAGCAGCCAAGACACAGCTGCAACTAATGAAAAACTGTTTTTT. Translating gives CASSQDTAATNEKLFF.

The chain links TRBV6-5 to TRBJ1-1; no firm D call. V was trimmed by 7 bases and J by 3 bases, leaving 18 bases between them. This CDR3 comprises 15 residues. In germline, CDR1 is MNHEY, CDR2 SVGAGI. The CDR3 sequence: CASKPPSGSYTEAFF. The DNA of the CDR3 is TGTGCCAGCAAGCCACCATCTGGGTCGTACACTGAAGCTTTCTTT.

This chain connects TRBV6-1 to TRBJ2-5; 8 positions agree with TRBD1. CDR3 length: 13 residues. Per the germline V gene, CDR1 is MNHNS and CDR2 is SASEGT. Trimming removed 3 bases from V and 10 bases from J; junction bases left unmatched: 7. This CDR3 is CASSEGVGQVQYF. CDR3 sequence (DNA): TGTGCCAGCAGTGAGGGGGTGGGACAGGTCCAGTACTTC.

This clone was detected only once. This rearrangement joins TRBV6-6 to TRBJ2-5; TRBD1 agrees at 10 bases. The CDR3 runs to 13 residues. Germline lookup yields CDR1 MNHNY and CDR2 SVGAGI (reference sequence). With 6 bases clipped from V and 4 bases from J, the junction kept 2 bases outside the gene matches. The CDR3 DNA reads TGTGCCAGCAGGGACAGGGGGTCAGAGACCCAGTACTTC. As protein: CASRDRGSETQYF.

The rearrangement uses TRBV5-1 and TRBJ2-2; TRBD2 agrees at 9 bases. V was clipped by 3 bases and J by 1 base; unmatched bases: 4. Germline CDR1 reads SGHRS; CDR2 reads YFSETQ. The CDR3 runs 16 residues. The CDR3 here is CASSSRTSVNTGELFF. The DNA for the CDR3 is TGCGCCAGCAGCTCCAGGACTAGCGTGAACACCGGGGAGCTGTTTTTT.

The chain combines TRBV6-5 with TRBJ2-5; the D gene is possibly TRBD1 (5 bases). The germline V gene encodes CDR1 MNHEY and CDR2 SVGAGI. Trimming stripped 4 bases from V and 2 bases from J, with 5 bases between. The CDR3 sequence is 12 residues long. CDR3 DNA sequence: TGTGCCAGCAGTTCAGGGCAAGAGACCCAGTACTTC. This encodes CASSSGQETQYF.

J is TRBJ2-2 and V is TRBV28; D may be TRBD2 (5 bases). Germline CDR1 reads MDHEN; CDR2 reads SYDVKM. This CDR3 comprises 16 residues. Trimming stripped 1 base from V and 1 base from J, with 10 bases between. The CDR3 sequence: CASSLSERKNTGELFF. As DNA, the CDR3 is TGTGCCAGCAGTTTATCCGAGCGGAAGAACACCGGGGAGCTGTTTTTT.

The chain combines TRBV15 with TRBJ2-5; D is possibly TRBD2 (6 bases). CDR3 length: 14 amino acids. Germline CDR1 reads LNHNV; CDR2 reads YYDKDF (reference sequence). Trimming left V 1 base short and J 2 bases short, with 8 bases between. The CDR3, as DNA: TGTGCCACCAGCAGAGTTGGGGGGCAAGAGACCCAGTACTTC. It translates to CATSRVGGQETQYF. Filled out from reference TRBV15 and TRBJ2-5, the complete variable domain reads DAMVIQNPRYQVTQFGKPVTLSCSQTLNHNVMYWYQQKSSQAPKLLFHYYDKDFNNEADTPDNFQSRRPNTSFCFLDIRSPGLGDTAMYLCATSRVGGQETQYFGPGTRLLVL.

This clone has just one count. The chain carries TRBV7-9 and TRBJ1-5; perhaps TRBD1 as D (5 bases). Trimming stripped 5 bases from V and 1 base from J, with 9 bases between. CDR3 length: 14 residues. Germline V gives CDR1 SEHNR, CDR2 FQNEAQ (reference sequence). This CDR3 reads CASSPGPSNQPQHF. The CDR3, as DNA: TGTGCCAGCAGCCCGGGACCGAGCAATCAGCCCCAGCATTTT.

The V call is TRBV11-2, the J call TRBJ1-2; D unresolved. The V gene's germline CDR1 is SGHAT and CDR2 FQNNGV. The CDR3 runs to 13 residues. Deletions cut 0 bases from V and 4 bases from J, with 6 bases between. CDR3 sequence (DNA): TGTGCCAGCAGCTTAGACCAGCCCTATGGCTACACCTTC. Its protein product is CASSLDQPYGYTF.

The chain recombines TRBV19 with TRBJ2-2; no clear D. The CDR3 extends over 20 amino acids. V lost 4 bases and J 3 bases, leaving 27 bases between the germline ends. Germline V CDR1 and CDR2: LNHDA, SQIVND (reference sequence). CDR3: CASSSLGRDSRRWDTGELFF. The DNA of the CDR3 is TGTGCCAGTAGTAGTTTAGGTAGAGACTCGAGGCGGTGGGACACCGGGGAGCTGTTTTTT.

This clone was observed a handful of times. The rearrangement joins TRBV27 to TRBJ2-7, with 13 bases matching TRBD2. Germline assignment: CDR1 MNHEY and CDR2 SMNVEV (reference sequence). CDR3 length: 17 residues. Germline trimming cut 8 bases from V and 3 bases from J; bases unmatched to any gene: 13. Here the CDR3 DNA reads TGTGCCAGCCTCACTAGCGGGAGGGCCGGGCCAATCTACGAGCAGTACTTC. Translated: CASLTSGRAGPIYEQYF.

The chain joins TRBV11-2 to TRBJ2-5, with a weak D call TRBD2 (6 bases). The CDR3 sequence is 12 residues long. V was trimmed by 5 bases and J by 8 bases, leaving 12 bases between them. Germline loops: CDR1 SGHAT, CDR2 FQNNGV. In DNA form, the CDR3 reads TGTGCCAGCAGCCTCCGGAGGGGTACCCAGTACTTC. Its protein product is CASSLRRGTQYF.

The V and J genes are TRBV6-6 and TRBJ1-5, with 8 bases identical to TRBD1. V was clipped by 5 bases and J by 3 bases; unmatched bases: 6. This CDR3 has 15 amino acids. Per germline, CDR1 MNHNY and CDR2 SVGAGI (reference sequence). The CDR3 here is CASSTPTGDNQPQHF. The CDR3 nucleotides are TGTGCCAGCAGTACTCCGACAGGGGACAATCAGCCCCAGCATTTT.

This chain links TRBV28 with TRBJ2-7, with a weak D call TRBD2 (5 bases). Germline CDR1 reads MDHEN; CDR2 reads SYDVKM. Deletions cut 7 bases from V and 4 bases from J, with 20 bases between. This CDR3 is 15 amino acids long. The CDR3 DNA sequence: TGTGCCAGCACCCAACCTAGCCTTGGTGGTTACGAGCAGTACTTC. It codes for CASTQPSLGGYEQYF.

V usage is TRBV19 and J usage is TRBJ2-1, with 7 bases identical to TRBD2. V lost 4 bases and J lost 4; bases outside the gene matches: 7. The CDR3 sequence is 15 residues long. Germline loops: CDR1 LNHDA, CDR2 SQIVND (reference sequence). CDR3 coding DNA: TGTGCCAGTAGTACAATACTAGCGCTATACAATGAGCAGTTCTTC. It specifies CASSTILALYNEQFF.

The genes are TRBV20-1 and TRBJ2-7; D tentatively fits TRBD1 or TRBD2 (6 bases each). The V end was cut by 4 bases, the J end by 5 bases, with 9 bases between. CDR1 is DFQATT, CDR2 SNEGSKA, per germline (reference sequence). The length of the CDR3 is 11 residues. CDR3 sequence reads: CSATRGDEQYF. The CDR3 DNA reads as TGCAGTGCTACAAGGGGGGACGAGCAGTACTTC.

The chain couples TRBV7-9 to TRBJ1-1; tentative D call: TRBD1 (5 bases). In germline, CDR1 is SEHNR, CDR2 FQNEAQ (reference sequence). The CDR3 covers 14 residues. V dropped 3 bases and J dropped 2 bases, with 10 bases sitting between them. The CDR3 loop is CASSLIDSNTEAFF. The CDR3 nucleotides read TGTGCCAGCAGCTTGATAGACAGCAACACTGAAGCTTTCTTT.

This rearrangement joins TRBV30 to TRBJ2-7, with D possibly TRBD2 on 6 matching bases. This CDR3 contains 11 residues. Germline lookup yields CDR1 GTSNPN and CDR2 SVGIG (reference sequence). Trimming shortened V by 5 bases and J by 7 bases, and 12 bases separated the two germline ends. This CDR3 is CAWGPGGEQYF. CDR3 nucleotide sequence: TGTGCCTGGGGCCCTGGGGGGGAGCAGTACTTC. The variable domain in full, with the rest retrieved from reference TRBV30 and TRBJ2-7, is SQTIHQWPATLVQPVGSPLSLECTVEGTSNPNLYWYRQAAGRGLQLLFYSVGIGQISSEVPQNLSASRPQDRQFILSSKKLLLSDSGFYLCAWGPGGEQYFGPGTRLTVT.

The V and J genes are TRBV10-2 and TRBJ2-5; the D is unclear. Looked up from germline, CDR1 is WSHSY and CDR2 is SAAADI. This CDR3 has 16 amino acids. V was pared by 0 bases and J by 5 bases, with 16 bases between. As DNA, the CDR3 is TGCGCCAGCAGTGAGTCGAGAGGTCTGGGTAGGGAGACCCAGTACTTC. Translating it yields CASSESRGLGRETQYF.